This T cell receptor (beta chain) emerged from a study of response to subunit inactivated influenza vaccine. This CDR3 region has 16 residues. V dropped 1 base and J dropped 3; count of bases not matched to a gene: 8. Germline loops: CDR1 MGHRA, CDR2 YSYEKL. This clonotype showed up just a few times. Using its own MiXCR run on the RT-PCR reads, TCRdb lists one record per CDR3 protein. Of 500,000 to 600,000 distinct CDR3 sequences listed, approximately 12% are singletons. The sequence was collected from a man aged 50 or older who received an inactivated influenza vaccine. The specimen was PBMCs from blood, collected on the day of vaccination. The chain uses TRBV4-1 and TRBJ2-5; 7 bases are shared with TRBD2. CDR3 bases: TGCGCCAGCAGCCAAGTAGGGCTAGCGGCAAAAGAGACCCAGTACTTC. Amino acid sequence: CASSQVGLAAKETQYF.